The sample holds a few counts of the clone carrying this T cell receptor beta chain. The entry originates in a study of blood T cell repertoires in COVID-19. Study-wide context: Samples of COVID-19 (acute and convalescent) were obtained from the United States, Italy and Spain. PBMCs, B-cell-depleted T cells, or T cells were the source of the cDNA or gDNA that made up the material.

In the authors' methods: How many nucleated cells were present was estimated from reference gene primer amplification. Clones were read by immunoSEQ multiplex PCR, and TCRdb kept only the in-frame ones, dropping some. V and J calls and clone size are given by that table; D and trimming were obtained from the DNA. Among roughly 49,000 clones listed, 75% to 90% were seen once. The CDR3 spans 11 residues. Germline V gene sequence: CDR1 MNHNS, CDR2 SASEGT. The V end was cut by 2 bases, the J end by 12 bases, with 11 bases between. The gene calls are TRBV6-1 and TRBJ2-7; the D gene is possibly TRBD1 (5 bases). The source of this sequence is a human donor in a cohort sampled during active COVID-19. Input material: peripheral blood. The CDR3 DNA sequence: TGTGCCAGCAGTGAACTGACAGCGCCGTACTTC. This codes for CASSELTAPYF.